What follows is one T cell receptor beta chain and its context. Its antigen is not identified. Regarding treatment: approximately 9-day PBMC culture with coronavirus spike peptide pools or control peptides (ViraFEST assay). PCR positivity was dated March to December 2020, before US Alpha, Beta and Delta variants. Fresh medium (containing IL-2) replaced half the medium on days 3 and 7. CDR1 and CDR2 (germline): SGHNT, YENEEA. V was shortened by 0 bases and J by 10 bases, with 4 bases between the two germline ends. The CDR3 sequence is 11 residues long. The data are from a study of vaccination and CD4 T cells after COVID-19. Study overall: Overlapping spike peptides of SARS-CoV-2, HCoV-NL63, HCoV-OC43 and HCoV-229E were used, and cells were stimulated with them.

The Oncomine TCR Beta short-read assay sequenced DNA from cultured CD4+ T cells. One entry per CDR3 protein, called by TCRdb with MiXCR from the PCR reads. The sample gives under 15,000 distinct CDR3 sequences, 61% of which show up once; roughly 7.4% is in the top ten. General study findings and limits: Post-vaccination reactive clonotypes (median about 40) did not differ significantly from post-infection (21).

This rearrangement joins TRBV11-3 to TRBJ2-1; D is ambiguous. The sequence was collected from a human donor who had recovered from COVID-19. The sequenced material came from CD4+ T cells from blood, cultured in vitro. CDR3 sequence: CASSLEVEQFF. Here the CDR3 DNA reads TGTGCCAGCAGCTTAGAGGTAGAGCAGTTCTTC.